A selection of T cell receptor beta chains follows, all from one sample in a study of control samples from healthy donors and cancer patients. The method was immunoSEQ multiplex PCR; TCRdb's version includes in-frame clones alone and lacks a portion of them. The sample lists 130,000 or so clones, around 87% occurring once. The sample comprised blood. All receptors come from a man aged 55 to 69 in good health. CDR3s include the opening cysteine and the closing phenylalanine or tryptophan. D genes are given only for firm matches. The size of a clone is reported for some rows only, either as once, few or many, or as a class for expanded clones.

J gene | D gene | clone size | V gene | CDR3 protein | CDR3 DNA
TRBJ2-7 | TRBD1 | - | TRBV5-6 | CASSRPGQGSHEQYF | TGTGCCAGCAGTAGACCGGGACAGGGTTCCCACGAGCAGTACTTC
TRBJ2-5 | - | - | TRBV20-1 | CSASLRGSEETQYF | TGCAGTGCTAGTCTGAGGGGCTCGGAAGAGACCCAGTACTTC
TRBJ1-6 | - | - | TRBV28 | CASSDRGLGSFDSPLHF | TGTGCCAGCAGCGACCGGGGCCTGGGGTCTTTTGATTCACCCCTCCACTTT
TRBJ1-2 | - | - | TRBV28 | CASRPGSLGGYTF | TGTGCCAGCAGGCCCGGCTCCTTGGGTGGCTACACCTTC
TRBJ2-7 | TRBD1 | - | TRBV5-1 | CASSVGGQGPYEQYF | TGCGCCAGCAGCGTGGGGGGACAGGGGCCCTACGAGCAGTACTTC
TRBJ1-1 | - | - | TRBV18 | CASSPQTDRNTEAFF | TGTGCCAGCTCACCCCAAACCGACAGGAACACTGAAGCTTTCTTT
TRBJ1-2 | - | - | TRBV6-5 | CASSRERFYGYTF | TGTGCCAGCAGTCGAGAACGGTTCTATGGCTACACCTTC
TRBJ2-5 | - | - | TRBV19 | CASSEPGTQYF | TGTGCCAGTTCGGAACCAGGGACCCAGTACTTC
TRBJ1-1 | TRBD1 | - | TRBV6-2/TRBV6-3 | CASSYSWDRGSEAFF | TGTGCCAGCAGTTACTCCTGGGACAGGGGTTCTGAAGCTTTCTTT
TRBJ1-2 | - | - | TRBV3-1/TRBV3-2 | CASSLGQSSNYGYTF | TGTGCCAGCAGCCTCGGACAGAGCTCTAACTATGGCTACACCTTC
TRBJ1-1 | - | - | TRBV28 | CASSWGVEKAFF | TGTGCCAGCAGTTGGGGGGTAGAAAAAGCTTTCTTT
TRBJ2-7 | TRBD2 | - | TRBV28 | CASSSTGGGSYEQYF | TGTGCCAGCAGCTCAACGGGGGGAGGGAGCTACGAGCAGTACTTC
TRBJ1-2 | - | - | TRBV18 | CASSPPLERSNYGYTF | TGTGCCAGCTCACCACCTTTGGAGAGATCTAACTATGGCTACACCTTC
TRBJ1-6 | - | - | TRBV28 | CASSPSSYNSPLHF | TGTGCCAGCAGTCCCAGCTCCTATAATTCACCCCTCCACTTT
TRBJ1-3 | TRBD1 | - | TRBV28 | CASSFQTGVVGRFWNTIYF | TGTGCCAGCAGTTTCCAGACAGGGGTGGTCGGGAGATTTTGGAACACCATATATTTT
TRBJ1-3 | TRBD1 | - | TRBV28 | CASSSHRGSGSGNTIYF | TGTGCCAGCAGTTCTCACAGGGGGTCGGGATCTGGAAACACCATATATTTT
TRBJ1-1 | - | few | TRBV7-2 | CASSGRLGNTEAFF | TGTGCCAGCAGCGGGCGGTTGGGGAACACTGAAGCTTTCTTT